This is a list of T cell receptor beta chains from one sample in a study of control samples from healthy donors and cancer patients. Here immunoSEQ multiplex PCR was the method, and the copy in TCRdb shows in-frame clones only, minus some. The table lists 190,000 or so clones, roughly 91% of them singletons. Sequenced input: blood. These receptors were obtained from a man aged 18 to 30 in good health. Both conserved end residues are part of each CDR3. The D gene is left open where the match is weak. The size entry is marked missing in some rows and otherwise reads once, few, many or a size class.

v_gene	j_gene	abundance	d_gene	CDR3aa	CDR3nt
TRBV12-3/TRBV12-4	TRBJ1-1	-	-	CASVRLEDTEAFF	TGTGCCAGCGTTAGGCTGGAGGACACTGAAGCTTTCTTT
TRBV7-9	TRBJ1-5	-	-	CASSNSNQPQHF	TGTGCCAGCAGTAATAGCAATCAGCCCCAGCATTTT
TRBV5-6	TRBJ1-1	-	-	CASSVDNTEAFF	TGTGCCAGCAGCGTAGATAACACTGAAGCTTTCTTT
TRBV10-2	TRBJ2-3	-	-	CASSETGGGTDTQYF	TGCGCCAGCAGTGAGACAGGAGGAGGAACAGATACGCAGTATTTT
TRBV24-1	TRBJ1-5	-	TRBD1	CATSGQGGFYSNQPQHF	TGTGCCACCAGCGGGCAGGGGGGGTTTTATAGCAATCAGCCCCAGCATTTT
TRBV9	TRBJ1-2	-	TRBD1	CASSAPPRDRNNYGYTF	TGTGCCAGCAGCGCCCCCCCCCGGGACAGGAACAACTATGGCTACACCTTC
TRBV15	TRBJ2-7	-	TRBD1	CATSRDSRQGTSYEQYF	TGTGCCACCAGCAGAGATTCGCGACAGGGAACATCCTACGAGCAGTACTTC
TRBV12-3/TRBV12-4	TRBJ2-3	-	-	CASSSQEIKQYF	TGTGCCAGCAGTTCCCAGGAAATCAAGCAGTATTTT
TRBV5-4	TRBJ2-3	-	TRBD2	CASSLGTSGGTTRDTQYF	TGTGCCAGCAGCTTGGGGACTAGCGGGGGGACCACTCGGGATACGCAGTATTTT
TRBV28	TRBJ1-2	once	-	CASSLNPMNYGYTF	TGTGCCAGCAGTTTAAATCCGATGAACTATGGCTACACCTTC
TRBV15	TRBJ2-7	-	-	CATSRGRNLYEQYF	TGTGCCACCAGCAGAGGCAGGAACCTCTACGAGCAGTACTTC
TRBV13	TRBJ1-1	-	TRBD1	CASSLRGLAEAFF	TGTGCCAGCAGCTTGAGGGGGCTTGCTGAAGCTTTCTTT
TRBV5-6	TRBJ1-1	-	TRBD1	CASSLADRMRTEAFF	TGTGCCAGCAGCTTGGCGGACAGGATGCGGACTGAAGCTTTCTTT
TRBV4-1	TRBJ2-3	-	-	CASSQLVLDTQYF	TGCGCCAGCAGCCAACTGGTACTTGATACGCAGTATTTT
TRBV5-1	TRBJ2-3	-	-	CASSFGASALVKQYF	TGCGCCAGCAGCTTCGGGGCCTCTGCGCTAGTGAAGCAGTATTTT
TRBV29-1	TRBJ1-5	-	-	CSIRTGGNNQPQHF	TGCAGCATTCGGACGGGGGGCAACAATCAGCCCCAGCATTTT
TRBV5-1	TRBJ2-7	once	-	CASSFLPDTDSYEQYF	TGCGCCAGCAGCTTCCTGCCGGACACGGACTCCTACGAGCAGTACTTC
TRBV3-1/TRBV3-2	TRBJ2-7	-	-	CASSTSHRRYEQYF	TGTGCCAGCAGTACGTCACATCGACGCTACGAGCAGTACTTC
TRBV27	TRBJ1-2	-	-	CASSLSGPYGYTF	TGTGCCAGCAGTTTATCAGGGCCGTATGGCTACACCTTC
TRBV5-1	TRBJ1-1	-	TRBD1	CASSFTGGLFGAFF	TGCGCCAGCAGCTTCACAGGGGGCCTATTTGGAGCTTTCTTT
TRBV5-1	TRBJ1-3	-	-	CASSLVEQGEGNTIYF	TGCGCCAGCAGCTTGGTAGAACAGGGAGAAGGAAACACCATATATTTT
TRBV7-2	TRBJ1-4	-	TRBD1	CASSLFRSGQGNEKLFF	TGTGCCAGCAGCTTATTCCGCTCGGGACAGGGAAATGAAAAACTGTTTTTT
TRBV10-3	TRBJ2-5	once	-	CAISEFQQTSQETQYF	TGTGCCATCAGTGAGTTCCAGCAAACTAGCCAAGAGACCCAGTACTTC
TRBV27	TRBJ1-5	-	-	CASSYFSQHF	TGTGCCAGCAGTTATTTCTCCCAGCATTTT
TRBV24-1	TRBJ1-6	-	TRBD1	CATSDGRQGLSSPLHF	TGTGCCACCAGTGATGGCAGACAGGGGCTAAGTTCACCCCTCCACTTT
TRBV23-1	TRBJ1-5	-	-	CASRLVVGLKGNQPQHF	TGCGCCAGCCGCCTAGTCGTGGGGCTTAAGGGCAATCAGCCCCAGCATTTT
TRBV5-1	TRBJ1-5	-	-	CASSLEGVGNQPQHF	TGCGCCAGCAGCTTGGAAGGGGTCGGCAATCAGCCCCAGCATTTT
TRBV4-1	TRBJ2-6	-	-	CASSRNAGSGANVLTF	TGCGCCAGCAGCCGAAATGCCGGCTCTGGGGCCAACGTCCTGACTTTC
TRBV6-1	TRBJ1-2	-	-	CASSEVVLANYGYTF	TGTGCCAGCAGTGAAGTCGTTTTAGCTAACTATGGCTACACCTTC
TRBV24-1	TRBJ1-2	-	-	CATSEGTNYGYTF	TGTGCCACCAGTGAGGGGACAAACTATGGCTACACCTTC
TRBV14	TRBJ1-3	-	TRBD1	CASSQTGAGNTIYF	TGTGCCAGCAGCCAAACAGGGGCTGGAAACACCATATATTTT
TRBV24-1	TRBJ1-1	-	TRBD1	CATSDTKQGANTEAFF	TGTGCCACCAGTGACACAAAACAGGGGGCTAACACTGAAGCTTTCTTT
TRBV25-1	TRBJ2-3	-	-	CASSEGFEGRTDTQYF	TGTGCCAGCAGTGAGGGGTTCGAGGGGCGCACAGATACGCAGTATTTT
TRBV6-5	TRBJ2-1	-	TRBD2	CASRRLAGGYNEQFF	TGTGCCAGCAGGCGCCTAGCGGGGGGCTACAATGAGCAGTTCTTC
TRBV4-1	TRBJ1-2	-	-	CASSQGGGRGYTF	TGCGCCAGCAGCCAAGGCGGGGGGCGAGGCTACACCTTC
TRBV5-4	TRBJ2-5	-	TRBD1	CASSLGQGAGETQYF	TGTGCCAGCAGCTTGGGACAGGGGGCCGGAGAGACCCAGTACTTC
TRBV18	TRBJ1-5	-	TRBD1	CASSPGTGGNFGNQPQHF	TGTGCCAGCTCACCAGGGACAGGGGGCAATTTCGGCAATCAGCCCCAGCATTTT
TRBV2	TRBJ2-7	-	-	CASTRGRTGYEQYF	TGTGCCAGCACAAGGGGCAGGACCGGTTACGAGCAGTACTTC
TRBV6-5	TRBJ2-7	once	TRBD1	CASSLGQGSSYEQYF	TGTGCCAGCAGTCTTGGACAGGGCAGCTCCTACGAGCAGTACTTC
TRBV5-6	TRBJ2-2	-	TRBD1	CASSLRQGKVGELFF	TGTGCCAGCAGCTTGCGACAGGGTAAAGTCGGGGAGCTGTTTTTT
TRBV14	TRBJ2-7	-	-	CASSQDLHSSYEQYF	TGTGCCAGCAGCCAAGATCTGCACAGCTCCTACGAGCAGTACTTC
TRBV1	TRBJ2-3	-	-	CTSSHPEGGPKDTQYF	TGCACCAGCAGCCATCCTGAGGGGGGGCCTAAAGATACGCAGTATTTT
TRBV30	TRBJ2-2	-	TRBD2	CAWSVRGSGGLTGELFF	TGTGCCTGGAGTGTACGGGGGAGCGGGGGGCTTACCGGGGAGCTGTTTTTT
TRBV28	TRBJ1-1	-	-	CASSPTGNTEAFF	TGTGCCAGCAGTCCGACAGGGAACACTGAAGCTTTCTTT
TRBV2	TRBJ2-5	once	TRBD2	CASTQWGGGAGETQYF	TGTGCCAGCACCCAATGGGGCGGGGGGGCCGGAGAGACCCAGTACTTC
TRBV4-1	TRBJ2-7	-	-	CASSQDPPVGTFYEQYF	TGCGCCAGCAGCCAAGATCCCCCGGTGGGGACGTTCTACGAGCAGTACTTC
TRBV10-3	TRBJ1-5	few	-	CAIQEGNQPQHF	TGTGCCATCCAAGAGGGGAATCAGCCCCAGCATTTT
TRBV7-2	TRBJ1-1	few	TRBD1	CASSLVLTGDTEAFF	TGTGCCAGCAGCTTAGTGTTGACAGGGGACACTGAAGCTTTCTTT
TRBV5-1	TRBJ2-7	-	-	CASSAGQTYEQYF	TGCGCCAGCAGCGCGGGACAGACATACGAGCAGTACTTC